A selection of T cell receptor beta chains follows, all from one sample in a study of identical twins. In TCRdb, the 5' RACE reads were re-called with MiXCR into one record per CDR3 protein. Here the sample spans roughly 230,000 distinct CDR3 sequences, roughly 8.7% being singletons. These same records also appear under a second study, on yellow fever vaccine responses in identical twins.

The specimen was CD8+ T cells sorted from blood. The receptors derive from a woman aged 18-29 years in good health. CDR3s include the opening cysteine and the closing phenylalanine or tryptophan. The D gene is left open where the match is weak. Size is omitted from some rows. Given values are once, few, many or a class for expanded clones.

D	size	V	J	DNA	CDR3
.	.	TRBV29-1	TRBJ2-7	TGCAGCGCCCAAAGAGACTGGAGCTCCTACGAGCAGTACTTC	CSAQRDWSSYEQYF
.	.	TRBV7-9	TRBJ2-1	TGTGCCAGCAGTAGAGGGGGGGAGTCCGATGAGCAGTTCTTC	CASSRGGESDEQFF
TRBD1	few	TRBV7-8	TRBJ2-2	TGTGCCAGCAGCTTACGACAGGGGGTCGACACCGGGGAGCTGTTTTTT	CASSLRQGVDTGELFF
.	many	TRBV4-1	TRBJ2-7	TGCGCCAGCAGCCAAGATCATAGTACCTACGAGCAGTACTTC	CASSQDHSTYEQYF
TRBD1	many	TRBV29-1	TRBJ2-7	TGCAGCGTTGGACAGGGGTTGGGGTACGAGCAGTACTTC	CSVGQGLGYEQYF
TRBD2	few	TRBV5-5	TRBJ2-3	TGTGCCAGCAGCTTGCGGGGACTAGCGTTGACAGATACGCAGTATTTT	CASSLRGLALTDTQYF
TRBD2	many	TRBV11-2	TRBJ2-1	TGTGCCAGCAGCCCGAGGACTAGCGGGAGCCCCTACAATGAGCAGTTCTTC	CASSPRTSGSPYNEQFF
TRBD2	.	TRBV11-1	TRBJ2-7	TGTGCCAGCAGCTTAGCACCGGGGCTAGCGGGTAGCTCCTACGAGCAGTACTTC	CASSLAPGLAGSSYEQYF
TRBD2	.	TRBV15	TRBJ2-1	TGTGCCACCAGCAGTAGCGGGAGCTACAATGAGCAGTTCTTC	CATSSSGSYNEQFF
.	many	TRBV9	TRBJ2-7	TGTGCCAGCAGCGTAGGGGCAGGGCGAGGCTACGAGCAGTACTTC	CASSVGAGRGYEQYF
TRBD2	.	TRBV9	TRBJ2-7	TGTGCCAGCAGCGAACTAGCGGGCCACTCCTACGAGCAGTACTTC	CASSELAGHSYEQYF
.	.	TRBV27	TRBJ2-1	TGTGCCAGCAGTCGCCCGGGACTCAATGAGCAGTTCTTC	CASSRPGLNEQFF
TRBD1	few	TRBV7-2	TRBJ2-1	TGTGCCAGCAGCTCCCTAACAGGGGGGGAGCAGTTCTTC	CASSSLTGGEQFF
.	few	TRBV12-5	TRBJ1-1	TGTGCTAGTGGTTTGTCGTACTCTGAAGCTTTCTTT	CASGLSYSEAFF
.	.	TRBV5-1	TRBJ2-7	TGCGCCAGCAGCCCGAGATGGGACCCAGCCCTCGAGCAGTACTTC	CASSPRWDPALEQYF
TRBD2	few	TRBV2	TRBJ2-1	TGTGCCAGCAGGCGTAATACAGGACTAGCGGGGGGGAATGAGCAGTTCTTC	CASRRNTGLAGGNEQFF
TRBD2	few	TRBV27	TRBJ2-3	TGTGCCAGCAGTGGAACAGGACTAGCCGACAACTTGAAAAGCACAGATACGCAGTATTTT	CASSGTGLADNLKSTDTQYF
TRBD1	.	TRBV20-1	TRBJ2-5	TGCAGTGCTAGAGATGGAGACAGGGCCGAAGAGACCCAGTACTTC	CSARDGDRAEETQYF
.	many	TRBV4-3	TRBJ2-1	TGCGCCAGCAGCCAAGGTCAAAATGAGCAGTTCTTC	CASSQGQNEQFF
TRBD1	many	TRBV12-3/TRBV12-4	TRBJ1-4	TGTGCCAGCAGCTTAAACAGGGGGTACCAAAAACTGTTTTTT	CASSLNRGYQKLFF
.	.	TRBV27	TRBJ1-1	TGTGCCAGCAGTACCACTCCCGGGACATTCCAAGCTTTCTTT	CASSTTPGTFQAFF
.	.	TRBV13	TRBJ2-7	TGTGCCAGCAGCTTCGAACTCTCCGAGCAGTACTTC	CASSFELSEQYF
.	few	TRBV5-5	TRBJ1-5	TGTGCCAGCACTCTAGGTGCCGTACGCCAGCCCCAGCATTTT	CASTLGAVRQPQHF
.	.	TRBV6-2/TRBV6-3	TRBJ2-7	TGTGCCAGCAAGCCGGGATACCTCTACGAGCAGTACTTC	CASKPGYLYEQYF
TRBD1	many	TRBV10-2	TRBJ2-7	TGCGCCAGCAGTGAGGGTCTGGGACAGCGGTACGAGCAGTACTTC	CASSEGLGQRYEQYF
.	.	TRBV16	TRBJ2-7	TGTGCCAGCAGCCCCTACTCGAGACAGGCCTACTACGAGCAGTACTTC	CASSPYSRQAYYEQYF
.	few	TRBV7-9	TRBJ2-1	TGTGCCAGCCCGGGGGCTAGCGGCTACAATGAGCAGTTCTTC	CASPGASGYNEQFF
TRBD2	few	TRBV11-2	TRBJ2-1	TGTGCCAGCAGCCACCTAGCGGGAGGAGGTGAGCAGTTCTTC	CASSHLAGGGEQFF
.	.	TRBV7-9	TRBJ2-7	TGTGCCAGCAGCTCGTCCGGGGGGCCGGACTACGAGCAGTACTTC	CASSSSGGPDYEQYF
TRBD1	.	TRBV6-5	TRBJ2-7	TGTGCCAGCAGTTACTCAGGGACAGACTACGAGCAGTACTTC	CASSYSGTDYEQYF
.	many	TRBV4-3	TRBJ2-7	TGCGCCAGCAGCCAAGACTTCGGCACCTCCTACGAGCAGTACTTC	CASSQDFGTSYEQYF
.	.	TRBV7-6	TRBJ1-3	TGTGCCAGCAGCTTAGTCGGCCCTGGGAACACCATATATTTT	CASSLVGPGNTIYF
TRBD2	.	TRBV20-1	TRBJ2-7	TGCAGTGCTAGAGATCAACGCGGGAGGGCCCCCTTTTACGAGCAGTACTTC	CSARDQRGRAPFYEQYF
.	many	TRBV20-1	TRBJ2-1	TGCAGTGCTAGAGTTGGGGACCCGAGGGACAATGAGCAGTTCTTC	CSARVGDPRDNEQFF
.	.	TRBV2	TRBJ2-1	TGTGCCAGCACCTCCGGGAATATCCATGAGCAGTTCTTC	CASTSGNIHEQFF
TRBD2	few	TRBV7-7	TRBJ2-3	TGTGCTAGCAGCCCAACCGAAACAGGGACTAGCGGTTTAGATACGCAGTATTTT	CASSPTETGTSGLDTQYF
.	many	TRBV4-3	TRBJ2-2	TGCGCCAGCAGCCAAGTGAGCGCGGGAACCGGGGAGCTGTTTTTT	CASSQVSAGTGELFF
TRBD2	few	TRBV11-3	TRBJ2-5	TGTGCCAGCAGCTTGAGGGAGGGAGAGACCCAGTACTTC	CASSLREGETQYF
.	few	TRBV13	TRBJ1-1	TGTGCCAGCAGCTTATTCGGGGGCGCGGGGGACACTGAAGCTTTCTTT	CASSLFGGAGDTEAFF
TRBD2	.	TRBV10-3	TRBJ2-1	TGTGCCATCAGTGAGTCGCTGGGGAGGGCGGGAGCGGTTGAGTACAATGAGCAGTTCTTC	CAISESLGRAGAVEYNEQFF
.	.	TRBV29-1	TRBJ1-2	TGCAGCGTTGGGAGTCCGGATGCGTATGGCTACACCTTC	CSVGSPDAYGYTF
TRBD2	many	TRBV3-1	TRBJ2-1	TGTGCCAGCAGCCAAGATTGGATAGGGGCGAGGACTAGGACCCACAATGAGCAGTTCTTC	CASSQDWIGARTRTHNEQFF
TRBD2	.	TRBV11-2	TRBJ2-2	TGTGCCAGCAGCTTAGCCGGACTAGCGGGGGACACCGGGGAGCTGTTTTTT	CASSLAGLAGDTGELFF
.	.	TRBV30	TRBJ2-7	TGTGCCTGGAGTGGGGGGAGCTCCTACGAGCAGTACTTC	CAWSGGSSYEQYF
.	.	TRBV5-1	TRBJ2-1	TGCGCCAGCAGCTTTTGGGGGACCAATGAGCAGTTCTTC	CASSFWGTNEQFF
.	many	TRBV9	TRBJ2-2	TGTGCCAGCAGCGACAACTTACAGGGCAACACCGGGGAGCTGTTTTTT	CASSDNLQGNTGELFF
.	.	TRBV6-5	TRBJ2-1	TGTGCCAGCATTTTTACCGGGAATTCCTACAATGAGCAGTTCTTC	CASIFTGNSYNEQFF
.	many	TRBV29-1	TRBJ2-1	TGCAGCGTTGAAGACGCTTTTGGGGGCCGGTCAAATGAGCAGTTCTTC	CSVEDAFGGRSNEQFF
TRBD1	.	TRBV5-1	TRBJ1-1	TGCGCCAGCAGCCCTACCCATACAGGGGTAAGGACGGATCGAAAAGCTTTCTTT	CASSPTHTGVRTDRKAFF
.	.	TRBV5-1	TRBJ2-7	TGCGCCAGCACCACCGGGCCTTACTACGAGCAGTACTTC	CASTTGPYYEQYF
.	.	TRBV19	TRBJ1-1	TGTGCCAGTAGTATAGATTCATTTCAGGCCATGAACACTGAAGCTTTCTTT	CASSIDSFQAMNTEAFF
.	.	TRBV25-1	TRBJ1-1	TGTGCCAGCAGTCCCTTTGCGGGCGGGAACACTGAAGCTTTCTTT	CASSPFAGGNTEAFF
.	.	TRBV6-5	TRBJ2-1	TGTGCCAGCAGTTACCAAGGAGGGGGGGACTATCCCTACAATGAGCAGTTCTTC	CASSYQGGGDYPYNEQFF
.	.	TRBV6-2/TRBV6-3	TRBJ2-3	TGTGCCAGCAGTTACTGGGCGGATACGCAGTATTTT	CASSYWADTQYF
TRBD1	many	TRBV7-9	TRBJ1-6	TGTGCCAGCAGCTCCTTACAGGGGGCGAATAATTCACCCCTCCACTTT	CASSSLQGANNSPLHF
.	.	TRBV11-2	TRBJ2-7	TGTGCCAGCAGTAAGGGGTACGACGAGCAGTACTTC	CASSKGYDEQYF
.	.	TRBV4-1	TRBJ1-2	TGCGCCAGCAGCCAAGATAGATACGGAGGCTATGGCTACACCTTC	CASSQDRYGGYGYTF
.	few	TRBV3-1	TRBJ2-7	TGTGCCAGCAGCCATCAGGGTTCCTACGAGCAGTACTTC	CASSHQGSYEQYF
TRBD2	few	TRBV7-9	TRBJ2-3	TGTGCCAGCAGCCTACCACTAGCGGGGGACGGCACAGATACGCAGTATTTT	CASSLPLAGDGTDTQYF